This TCR beta chain was retrieved from a study of T cells during gluten challenge in celiac disease (dated by TCRdb to 2016 to 2017). For the study in its entirety: For several challenge participants who showed a significant rise in HLA-DQ:gluten tetramer-binding T cells, paired single-cell TCR sequencing was carried out. Blood was collected at baseline, day 6 and day 14 of the challenge, and duodenal biopsies at baseline and day 14. On the Illumina MiSeq, single-cell libraries were sequenced paired-end 250 bp and bulk libraries were sequenced paired-end 300 bp. What the study reported, not specific to this receptor: Circulating gluten-specific T cells peaked on day 6, and the day-6 repertoire appeared to consist largely of expanded preexisting memory clonotypes. Clonal expansion rose on day 6, as shown by reduced sample-corrected Shannon diversity of circulating gluten-specific T cells. Across the 7 patients, roughly 11-45% of single-cell TCR-alpha/beta clonotypes seen at the latest time point had also been present at baseline, compared with about 52-56% in the bulk data.

By sample share, this clonotype is medium-sized (0.01 to 0.1%). The sample holds no much larger clone one base away, and base qualities are not on file. For blood cells, the gate was set on tetramer-binding CD4+ effector-memory gut-homing T cells, defined as CD3+, CD45RA-, CD62L- and integrin beta7+, with lineage markers excluded. Treated celiac disease patients on a gluten-free diet underwent a 14-day oral dietary gluten challenge to study recall of gluten-specific T cells. Sorting was done on an Aria II cell sorter as single cells, plus in bulk whenever tetramer-positive cells were relatively numerous. Before staining, peripheral blood mononuclear cells were isolated using Ficoll density gradient centrifugation and then cryopreserved. Before tetramer-binding CD4+ T cells were sorted, thawed cells were stained with a pool of PE-conjugated HLA-DQ:gluten tetramers that present immunodominant gluten epitopes. Following HLA-DQ:gluten tetramer staining, tetramer-based enrichment was performed on blood samples.

Libraries came from single-cell sequencing. Sequencing was performed on an Illumina MiSeq. Paired single-cell TCR-alpha and TCR-beta sequences were amplified by three nested PCRs with multiplexed primers covering all TRA and TRB V genes. In the paper's pipeline: Selected pRESTO steps were used to preprocess the reads, and IMGT/HighV-QUEST was used to assign V, D, J genes and CDR3 junctions. Single cells were kept only if valid singletons with at most three chains, each supported by 100 or more reads. A clonotype was defined by identical paired TCR-alpha/beta nucleotide sequences, and sharing of only 0.2% between patients indicated that cross-contamination was negligible. In samples with more than 20 cells, repertoire diversity was estimated using an undersampling-corrected Shannon index. TCRdb reanalyzed the raw reads on its own, using fastp at Q25 for trimming and MiXCR for clone calling, and kept in-frame beta chains. Each CDR3 protein appears once, grouped with its most common genes and DNA. V and J calls and clone size were set by TCRdb, not the authors. This sample gives 300 to 350 distinct CDR3 sequences in total; 30% to 35% of them show up just once. 74% of the sample comes from the top ten.

This sequence was found in a male donor with celiac disease. This material consisted of gluten-specific CD4+ T cells sorted from blood using tetramers, taken at baseline or on day 6, 14 or 28 of gluten challenge (not recorded which).

The nucleotide sequence reads TGCGCCAGCAGCTGGGGGACAGGGGGCTTCGCTTTCTTT. It is translated as CASSWGTGGFAFF. The sequence links TRBV5-1 to TRBJ1-1; TRBD1 matches 12 bases in the middle. Taken from cysteine to phenylalanine, the CDR3 has 13 residues. Only CDR3 DNA is held: 39 bases, read in frame from base 1. Taken from the germline V gene, the CDR1 and CDR2 loops are SGHRS and YFSETQ. The junction shows trimming of 3 bases on V and 11 bases on J, and the gene matches do not reach 5 bases of it.